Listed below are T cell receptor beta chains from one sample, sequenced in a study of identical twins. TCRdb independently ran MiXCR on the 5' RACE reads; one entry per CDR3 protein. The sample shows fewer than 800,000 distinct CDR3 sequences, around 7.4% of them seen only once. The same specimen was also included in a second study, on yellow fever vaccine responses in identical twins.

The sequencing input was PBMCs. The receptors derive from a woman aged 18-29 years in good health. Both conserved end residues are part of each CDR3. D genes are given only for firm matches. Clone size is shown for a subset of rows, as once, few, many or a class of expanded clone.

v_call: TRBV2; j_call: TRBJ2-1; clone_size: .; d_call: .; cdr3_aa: CASNLLGNEQFF; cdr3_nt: TGTGCCAGCAATCTATTGGGTAATGAGCAGTTCTTC
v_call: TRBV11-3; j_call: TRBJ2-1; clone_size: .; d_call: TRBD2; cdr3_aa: CASSSFSGSSYNEQFF; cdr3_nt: TGTGCCAGCAGCTCGTTTAGCGGGAGCTCCTACAATGAGCAGTTCTTC
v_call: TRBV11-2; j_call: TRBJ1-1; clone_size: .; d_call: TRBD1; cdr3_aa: CASSKTRTGVAEAFF; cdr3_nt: TGTGCCAGCAGCAAAACTCGGACAGGGGTGGCTGAAGCTTTCTTT
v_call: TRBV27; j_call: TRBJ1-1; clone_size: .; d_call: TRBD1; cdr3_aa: CASSPPGQRTEAFF; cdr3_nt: TGTGCCAGCAGTCCCCCGGGACAGCGAACTGAAGCTTTCTTT
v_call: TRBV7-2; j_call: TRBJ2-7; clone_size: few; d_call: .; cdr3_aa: CASSFLSGGNEQYF; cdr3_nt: TGTGCCAGCAGCTTCCTCTCTGGGGGGAACGAGCAGTACTTC
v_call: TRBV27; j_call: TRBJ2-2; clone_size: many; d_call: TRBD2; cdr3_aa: CASSRAGGTGELFF; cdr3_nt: TGTGCCAGCAGTCGAGCGGGGGGGACCGGGGAGCTGTTTTTT
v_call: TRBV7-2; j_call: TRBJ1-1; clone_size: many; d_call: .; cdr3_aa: CASSLVASVNTEAFF; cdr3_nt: TGTGCCAGCAGCTTAGTGGCCAGCGTGAACACTGAAGCTTTCTTT
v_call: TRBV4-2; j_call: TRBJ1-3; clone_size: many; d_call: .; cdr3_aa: CASSPMSTSGNTIYF; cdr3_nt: TGTGCCAGCAGCCCTATGTCCACCTCTGGAAACACCATATATTTT
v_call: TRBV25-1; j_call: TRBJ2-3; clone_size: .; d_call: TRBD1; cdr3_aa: CASRETGGPTDTQYF; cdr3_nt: TGTGCCAGCAGAGAGACAGGGGGCCCCACAGATACGCAGTATTTT
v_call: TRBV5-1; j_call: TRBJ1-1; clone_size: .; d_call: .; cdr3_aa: CASSLVSSRGNTEAFF; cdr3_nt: TGCGCCAGCAGCTTGGTGTCTTCACGGGGGAACACTGAAGCTTTCTTT
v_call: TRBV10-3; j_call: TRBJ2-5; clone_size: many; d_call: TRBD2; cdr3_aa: CAISDPTAGGKDKKTQYF; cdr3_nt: TGTGCCATCAGTGATCCGACGGCGGGAGGAAAGGATAAGAAGACCCAGTACTTC
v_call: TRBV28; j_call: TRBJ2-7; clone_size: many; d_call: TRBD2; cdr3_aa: CASSSLSGTSYEQYF; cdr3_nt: TGTGCCAGCAGTTCACTCAGCGGGACCTCCTACGAGCAGTACTTC
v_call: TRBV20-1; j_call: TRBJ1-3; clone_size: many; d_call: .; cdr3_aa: CSADLGGSGNTIYF; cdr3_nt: TGCAGTGCCGACCTTGGTGGCTCTGGAAACACCATATATTTT
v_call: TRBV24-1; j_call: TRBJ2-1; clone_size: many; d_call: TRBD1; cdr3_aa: CATSAPWDRDGEQFF; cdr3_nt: TGTGCCACCAGTGCTCCCTGGGACAGGGACGGTGAGCAGTTCTTC
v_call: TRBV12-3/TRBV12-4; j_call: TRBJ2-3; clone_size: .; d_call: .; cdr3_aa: CASSLGAGSDTQYF; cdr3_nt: TGTGCCAGCAGTTTAGGCGCAGGGTCAGATACGCAGTATTTT
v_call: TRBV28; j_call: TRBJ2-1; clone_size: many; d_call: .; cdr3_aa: CASTTQSSYNEQFF; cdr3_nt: TGTGCCAGCACAACACAGAGCTCCTACAATGAGCAGTTCTTC
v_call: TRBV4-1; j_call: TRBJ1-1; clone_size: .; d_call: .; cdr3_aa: CASSRTYLDTSTEAFF; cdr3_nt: TGCGCCAGCAGCCGGACATATCTAGATACCAGCACTGAAGCTTTCTTT
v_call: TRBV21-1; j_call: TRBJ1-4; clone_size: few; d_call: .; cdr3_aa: CASSKIGRTGVVFF; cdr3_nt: TGTGCCAGCAGCAAAATTGGTCGGACAGGGGTCGTGTTTTTT
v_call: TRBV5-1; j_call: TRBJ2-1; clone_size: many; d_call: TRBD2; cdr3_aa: CASSSGTSGFNEQFF; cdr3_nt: TGCGCCAGCAGTTCCGGGACTAGCGGATTCAATGAGCAGTTCTTC
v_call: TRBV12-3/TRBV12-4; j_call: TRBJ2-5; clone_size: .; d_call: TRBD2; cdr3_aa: CASSLLAGELETQYF; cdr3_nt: TGTGCCAGCAGTTTACTAGCGGGGGAGCTGGAGACCCAGTACTTC
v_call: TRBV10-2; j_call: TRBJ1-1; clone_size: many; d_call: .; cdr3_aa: CASSDAGSYPGVAFF; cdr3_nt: TGCGCCAGCAGTGACGCCGGGAGCTACCCCGGGGTCGCTTTCTTT
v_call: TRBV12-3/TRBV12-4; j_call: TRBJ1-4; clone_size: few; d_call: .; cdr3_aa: CASALGEKLFF; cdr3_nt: TGTGCCAGCGCTTTAGGCGAAAAACTGTTTTTT
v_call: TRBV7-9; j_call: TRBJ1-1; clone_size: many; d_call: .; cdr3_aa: CASSLRFAGPRTEAFF; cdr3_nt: TGTGCCAGCAGCTTAAGGTTTGCAGGGCCCCGGACTGAAGCTTTCTTT
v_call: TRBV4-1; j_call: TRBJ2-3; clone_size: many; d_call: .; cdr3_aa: CASSQDLGRSADTQYF; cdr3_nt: TGCGCCAGCAGCCAAGATTTAGGACGATCGGCAGATACGCAGTATTTT
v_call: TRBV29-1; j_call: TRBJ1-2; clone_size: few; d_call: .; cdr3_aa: CSVGTAPNGYTF; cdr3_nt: TGCAGCGTTGGGACAGCTCCAAATGGCTACACCTTC
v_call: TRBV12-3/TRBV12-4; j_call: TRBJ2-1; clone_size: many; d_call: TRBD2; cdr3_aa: CASSWGVQREGYNEQFF; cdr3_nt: TGTGCCAGCAGTTGGGGGGTCCAGCGGGAGGGCTACAATGAGCAGTTCTTC
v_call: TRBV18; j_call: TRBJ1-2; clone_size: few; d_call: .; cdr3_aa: CASSPQAPNYGYTF; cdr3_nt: TGTGCCAGCTCACCACAGGCACCAAACTATGGCTACACCTTC
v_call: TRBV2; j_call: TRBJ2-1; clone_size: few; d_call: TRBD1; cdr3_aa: CASSEFRGQFGNEQFF; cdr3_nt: TGTGCCAGCAGTGAATTTCGGGGACAGTTCGGCAATGAGCAGTTCTTC
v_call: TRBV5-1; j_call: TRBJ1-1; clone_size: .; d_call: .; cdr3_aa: CASSPSGGLTEAFF; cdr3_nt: TGCGCCAGCAGCCCGTCGGGTGGGTTGACTGAAGCTTTCTTT
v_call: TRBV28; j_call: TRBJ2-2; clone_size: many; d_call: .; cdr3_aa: CASSSGQTNTGELFF; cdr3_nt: TGTGCCAGCAGTTCTGGACAGACCAACACCGGGGAGCTGTTTTTT
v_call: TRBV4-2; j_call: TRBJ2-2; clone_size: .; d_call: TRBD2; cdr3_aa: CASSQFLLTSDSTGELFF; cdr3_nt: TGTGCCAGCAGCCAATTCCTACTGACTAGCGACTCCACCGGGGAGCTGTTTTTT
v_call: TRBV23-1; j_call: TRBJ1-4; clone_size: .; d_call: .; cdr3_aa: CASSSPPGLQEEKLFF; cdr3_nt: TGCGCCAGCAGTTCCCCCCCGGGACTCCAAGAGGAAAAACTGTTTTTT
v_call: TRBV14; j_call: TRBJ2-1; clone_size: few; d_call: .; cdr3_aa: CASSQVGRRVWIHEQFF; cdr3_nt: TGTGCCAGCAGCCAAGTGGGGCGGAGGGTTTGGATCCATGAGCAGTTCTTC
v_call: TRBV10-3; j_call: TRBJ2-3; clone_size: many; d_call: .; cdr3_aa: CAISDRQPTDTQYF; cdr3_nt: TGTGCCATCAGTGATCGTCAGCCCACAGATACGCAGTATTTT
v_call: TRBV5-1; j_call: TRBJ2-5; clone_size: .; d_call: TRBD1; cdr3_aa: CASSPPGQGLRETQYF; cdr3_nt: TGCGCCAGCAGCCCCCCGGGACAGGGGCTCCGAGAGACCCAGTACTTC
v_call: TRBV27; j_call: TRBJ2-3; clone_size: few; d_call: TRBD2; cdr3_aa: CASSPRWGGADTQYF; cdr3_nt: TGTGCCAGCAGTCCCCGATGGGGGGGGGCAGATACGCAGTATTTT
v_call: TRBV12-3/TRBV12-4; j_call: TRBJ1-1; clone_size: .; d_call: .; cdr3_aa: CASSFRNSNTEAFF; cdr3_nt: TGTGCCAGCAGTTTCCGTAATAGCAACACTGAAGCTTTCTTT
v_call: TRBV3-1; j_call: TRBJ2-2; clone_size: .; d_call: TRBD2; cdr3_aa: CASSQESGGYTGELFF; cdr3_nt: TGTGCCAGCAGCCAAGAGTCCGGGGGGTACACCGGGGAGCTGTTTTTT
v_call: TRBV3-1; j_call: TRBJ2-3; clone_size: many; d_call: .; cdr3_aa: CASSQGWVGYTDTQYF; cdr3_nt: TGTGCCAGCAGCCAAGGCTGGGTGGGATACACAGATACGCAGTATTTT
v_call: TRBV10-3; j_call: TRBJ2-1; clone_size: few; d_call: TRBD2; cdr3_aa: CAISAGTSVNEQFF; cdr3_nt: TGTGCCATCAGCGCCGGGACTAGCGTCAATGAGCAGTTCTTC
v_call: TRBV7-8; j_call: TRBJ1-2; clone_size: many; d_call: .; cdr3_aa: CASSLGSLGYTF; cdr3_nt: TGTGCCAGCAGCTTAGGGTCTCTTGGCTACACCTTC
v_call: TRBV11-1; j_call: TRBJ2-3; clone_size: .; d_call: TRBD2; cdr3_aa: CASSPPSETGGNTDTQYF; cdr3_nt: TGTGCCAGCAGCCCCCCGTCAGAGACGGGGGGAAACACAGATACGCAGTATTTT
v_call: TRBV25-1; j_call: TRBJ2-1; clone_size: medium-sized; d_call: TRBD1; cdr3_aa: CASSNRTGFHEQFF; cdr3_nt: TGTGCCAGCAGTAACAGGACAGGGTTCCATGAGCAGTTCTTC
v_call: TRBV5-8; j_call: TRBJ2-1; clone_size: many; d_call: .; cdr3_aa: CASSLLGDKMNNEQFF; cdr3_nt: TGTGCCAGCAGCTTGTTGGGGGACAAGATGAACAATGAGCAGTTCTTC
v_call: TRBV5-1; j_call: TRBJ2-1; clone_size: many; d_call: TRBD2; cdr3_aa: CASSSGTSGNNEQFF; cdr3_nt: TGCGCCAGCAGCTCCGGGACTAGCGGGAACAATGAGCAGTTCTTC
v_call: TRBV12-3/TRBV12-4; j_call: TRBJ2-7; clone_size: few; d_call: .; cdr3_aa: CASSAQQAAHEQYF; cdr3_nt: TGTGCCAGCAGTGCCCAACAGGCCGCCCACGAGCAGTACTTC